Listed below are T cell receptor beta chains from one sample, sequenced in a study of CD8 T cells in Susac syndrome. Using its own MiXCR run on the immunoSEQ multiplex PCR reads, TCRdb lists one record per CDR3 protein. The repertoire holds nearly 110,000 distinct CDR3 sequences, with approximately 94% as singletons. The specimen was CD8+ T cells from PBMCs. Every receptor here comes from a human donor with Susac syndrome. CDR3s include the opening cysteine and the closing phenylalanine or tryptophan. D genes are given only for firm matches. Clone size appears in some rows only: once, few, many, or a class for an expanded clone.

>TRBV12-5|.|TRBJ1-2|.
CASDRQFNYGYTF
TGTGCTAGTGATCGACAGTTTAACTATGGCTACACCTTC
>TRBV20-1|.|TRBJ1-5|.
CSASRAPRAIGNQPQHF
TGCAGTGCTAGCCGGGCCCCAAGGGCTATTGGCAATCAGCCCCAGCATTTT
>TRBV4-1|.|TRBJ2-7|.
CASSHLGYEQYF
TGCGCCAGCAGCCACCTAGGGTACGAGCAGTACTTC
>TRBV24-1|.|TRBJ1-5|.
CATSDGNGQPQHF
TGTGCCACCAGTGATGGTAATGGTCAGCCCCAGCATTTT
>TRBV11-2|.|TRBJ2-4|.
CASSLVSKNIQYF
TGTGCCAGCAGCTTAGTCAGCAAAAACATTCAGTACTTC
>TRBV6-5|few|TRBJ2-5|.
CASSSSEETQYF
TGTGCCAGCAGTTCCTCGGAGGAGACCCAGTACTTC
>TRBV14|.|TRBJ1-2|.
CASSPKGAGYTF
TGTGCCAGCAGCCCGAAGGGTGCTGGCTACACCTTC
>TRBV19|.|TRBJ2-3|TRBD1
CASSTLDRETDTQYF
TGTGCCAGTAGTACTCTGGACAGGGAGACAGATACGCAGTATTTT
>TRBV9|.|TRBJ2-3|.
CASGRTDTQYF
TGTGCCAGCGGCCGCACAGATACGCAGTATTTT
>TRBV4-1|once|TRBJ2-7|TRBD1
CASSQDGTVSYEQYF
TGCGCCAGCAGCCAAGACGGGACAGTTTCCTACGAGCAGTACTTC
>TRBV4-1|.|TRBJ2-5|TRBD2
CASSSGTSGELQETQYF
TGCGCCAGCAGCAGCGGGACTAGCGGGGAGTTACAAGAGACCCAGTACTTC
>TRBV13|.|TRBJ1-1|.
CASSYENLIHGAFF
TGTGCCAGCAGCTACGAAAATTTAATTCACGGAGCTTTCTTT
>TRBV10-3|.|TRBJ2-3|.
CAVFDTQTQYF
TGTGCCGTCTTTGATACGCAAACGCAGTATTTT
>TRBV7-9|.|TRBJ1-4|.
CASSQSGTEDEKLFF
TGTGCCAGCAGCCAAAGCGGGACGGAGGATGAAAAACTGTTTTTT
>TRBV11-2|.|TRBJ1-2|TRBD1
CASSPPGQGRTHGYTF
TGTGCCAGCAGCCCCCCGGGACAGGGAAGGACCCATGGCTACACCTTC
>TRBV29-1|.|TRBJ2-1|.
CSVAGGAGQFF
TGCAGCGTTGCGGGCGGGGCTGGTCAGTTCTTC
>TRBV12-3/TRBV12-4|.|TRBJ1-3|.
CATRGSGNTIYF
TGTGCCACCAGGGGCTCTGGAAACACCATATATTTT
>TRBV11-3|.|TRBJ1-6|.
CATMAGVAYNSPLHF
TGTGCCACCATGGCAGGGGTCGCCTATAATTCACCCCTCCACTTT
>TRBV9|.|TRBJ1-1|.
CASSPETGMNTEAFF
TGTGCCAGCAGCCCGGAGACAGGTATGAACACTGAAGCTTTCTTT
>TRBV9|.|TRBJ2-7|.
CASSVGVLSYEQYF
TGTGCCAGCAGCGTAGGCGTCCTGTCCTACGAGCAGTACTTC
>TRBV21-1|.|TRBJ2-7|.
CASSSPRDRENYEQYF
TGTGCCAGCAGCAGCCCCCGGGACAGGGAAAACTACGAGCAGTACTTC
>TRBV4-1|.|TRBJ2-7|.
CASSPAGRIYEQYF
TGCGCCAGCAGCCCAGCGGGCCGAATCTACGAGCAGTACTTC
>TRBV5-1|.|TRBJ2-7|.
CASSSEARAYEQYF
TGCGCCAGCAGCTCAGAGGCCAGGGCCTACGAGCAGTACTTC
>TRBV5-8|.|TRBJ2-2|.
CAEQQRGSAGELFF
TGTGCCGAACAACAGAGAGGGAGCGCCGGGGAGCTGTTTTTT
>TRBV9|.|TRBJ2-6|TRBD1
CASSTRMTGGSGANVLTF
TGTGCCAGCAGCACAAGAATGACAGGGGGCTCTGGGGCCAACGTCCTGACTTTC
>TRBV6-6|.|TRBJ2-3|TRBD2
CATNPAGETDTQYF
TGTGCCACAAACCCAGCGGGGGAGACAGATACGCAGTATTTT
>TRBV7-9|.|TRBJ1-5|TRBD1
CASSQPTGGNQPQHF
TGTGCCAGCAGCCAACCGACAGGGGGCAATCAGCCCCAGCATTTT
>TRBV4-3|.|TRBJ1-6|TRBD1
CASSQDTGEVPLHF
TGCGCCAGCAGCCAAGATACAGGGGAGGTACCCCTCCACTTT
>TRBV11-2|.|TRBJ2-7|.
CASSRQDSSYEQYF
TGTGCCAGCAGCCGGCAGGACAGCTCCTACGAGCAGTACTTC
>TRBV27|.|TRBJ1-1|.
CASSFNMNTEAFF
TGTGCCAGCAGTTTTAACATGAACACTGAAGCTTTCTTT
>TRBV7-9|.|TRBJ2-5|TRBD1
CASSPQTGIEETQYF
TGTGCCAGCAGCCCCCAGACAGGGATTGAGGAGACCCAGTACTTC
>TRBV7-9|.|TRBJ2-3|.
CASSWDRTDTQYF
TGTGCCAGCAGCTGGGACCGCACAGATACGCAGTATTTT
>TRBV4-3|once|TRBJ2-7|TRBD1
CASSPWGTGDYEQYF
TGCGCCAGCAGCCCCTGGGGGACAGGTGACTACGAGCAGTACTTC
>TRBV12-5|.|TRBJ2-1|.
CASGLVDNEQFF
TGTGCTAGTGGTTTGGTAGACAATGAGCAGTTCTTC
>TRBV7-9|.|TRBJ2-5|.
CASSLVEGTYQETQYF
TGTGCCAGCAGCTTGGTGGAGGGCACCTACCAAGAGACCCAGTACTTC
>TRBV20-1|.|TRBJ2-1|TRBD2
CSARAAAGGYEQFF
TGCAGTGCTAGGGCGGCGGCGGGGGGCTATGAGCAGTTCTTC
>TRBV10-3|.|TRBJ2-7|TRBD1
CATGTEDYEQYF
TGTGCCACCGGGACAGAAGACTACGAGCAGTACTTC
>TRBV7-9|few|TRBJ2-5|TRBD1
CASSTGAQETQYF
TGTGCCAGCAGTACAGGGGCCCAAGAGACCCAGTACTTC
>TRBV20-1|.|TRBJ2-7|.
CSADTLDRETPYEQYF
TGCAGTGCTGATACCCTGGACAGAGAGACCCCTTACGAGCAGTACTTC
>TRBV12-3/TRBV12-4|.|TRBJ2-3|.
CAGTDSSLSTDTQYF
TGTGCCGGAACGGACAGTTCTCTTAGCACAGATACGCAGTATTTT
>TRBV19|.|TRBJ1-5|.
CASSFLRDRLNQPQHF
TGTGCCAGTAGTTTCCTCCGAGACAGGCTCAATCAGCCCCAGCATTTT
>TRBV6-2/TRBV6-3|.|TRBJ2-1|TRBD2
CASSYGELAGYNEQFF
TGTGCCAGCAGTTACGGGGAACTAGCGGGATACAATGAGCAGTTCTTC
>TRBV6-2/TRBV6-3|once|TRBJ2-3|TRBD2
CASSQTSGVTDTQYF
TGTGCCAGCAGTCAGACTAGCGGGGTCACAGATACGCAGTATTTT
>TRBV12-3/TRBV12-4|.|TRBJ1-1|.
CASSLVGGLQFEAFF
TGTGCCAGCAGTTTAGTTGGGGGCCTGCAGTTTGAAGCTTTCTTT
>TRBV6-5|.|TRBJ2-7|TRBD1
CASGLKQGLDEQYF
TGTGCCAGCGGCCTTAAACAGGGGTTGGACGAGCAGTACTTC
>TRBV12-5|once|TRBJ1-5|TRBD1
CASGFEGQGNQPQHF
TGTGCTAGTGGTTTCGAGGGACAGGGCAATCAGCCCCAGCATTTT
>TRBV29-1|.|TRBJ1-1|.
CSVTAIMNTEAFF
TGCAGCGTCACCGCCATTATGAACACTGAAGCTTTCTTT